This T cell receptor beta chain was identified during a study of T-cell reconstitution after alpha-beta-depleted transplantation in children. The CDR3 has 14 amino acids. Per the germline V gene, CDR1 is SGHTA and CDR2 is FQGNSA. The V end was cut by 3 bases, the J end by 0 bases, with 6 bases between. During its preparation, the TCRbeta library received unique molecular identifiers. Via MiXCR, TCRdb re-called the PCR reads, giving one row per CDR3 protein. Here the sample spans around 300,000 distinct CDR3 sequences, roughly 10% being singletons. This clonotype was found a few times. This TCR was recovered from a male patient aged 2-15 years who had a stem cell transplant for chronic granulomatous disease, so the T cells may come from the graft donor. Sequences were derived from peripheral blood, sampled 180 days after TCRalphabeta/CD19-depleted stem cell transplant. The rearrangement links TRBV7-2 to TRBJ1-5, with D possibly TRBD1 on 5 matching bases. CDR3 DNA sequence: TGTGCCAGCAGCTTCAGGGATAGCAATCAGCCCCAGCATTTT. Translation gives CASSFRDSNQPQHF. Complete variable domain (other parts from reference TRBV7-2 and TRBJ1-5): GAGVSQSPSNKVTEKGKDVELRCDPISGHTALYWYRQSLGQGLEFLIYFQGNSAPDKSGLPSDRFSAERTGGSVSTLTIQRTQQEDSAVYLCASSFRDSNQPQHFGDGTRLSIL.